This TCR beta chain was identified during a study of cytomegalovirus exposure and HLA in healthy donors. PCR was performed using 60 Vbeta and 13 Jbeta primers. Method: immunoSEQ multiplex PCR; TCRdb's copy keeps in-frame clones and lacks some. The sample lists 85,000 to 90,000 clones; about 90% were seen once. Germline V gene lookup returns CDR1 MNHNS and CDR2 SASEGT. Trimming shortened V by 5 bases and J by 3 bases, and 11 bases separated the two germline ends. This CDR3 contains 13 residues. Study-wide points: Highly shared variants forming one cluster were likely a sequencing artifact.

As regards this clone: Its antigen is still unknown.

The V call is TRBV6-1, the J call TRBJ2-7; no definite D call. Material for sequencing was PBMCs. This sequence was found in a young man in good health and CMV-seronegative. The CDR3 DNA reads TGTGCCAGCAGTACAGACGGCGACTACGAGCAGTACTTC. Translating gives CASSTDGDYEQYF.